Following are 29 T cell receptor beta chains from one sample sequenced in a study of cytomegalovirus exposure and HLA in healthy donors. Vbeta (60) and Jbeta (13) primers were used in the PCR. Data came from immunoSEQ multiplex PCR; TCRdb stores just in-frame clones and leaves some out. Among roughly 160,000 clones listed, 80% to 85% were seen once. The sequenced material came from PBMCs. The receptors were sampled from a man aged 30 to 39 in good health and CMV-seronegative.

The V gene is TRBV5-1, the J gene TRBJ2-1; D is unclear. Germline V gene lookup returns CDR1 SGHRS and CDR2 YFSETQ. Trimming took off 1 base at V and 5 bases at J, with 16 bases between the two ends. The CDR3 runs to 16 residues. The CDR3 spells CASSLIWALDDNEQFF. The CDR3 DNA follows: TGCGCCAGCAGCTTGATCTGGGCCCTCGATGACAATGAGCAGTTCTTC.

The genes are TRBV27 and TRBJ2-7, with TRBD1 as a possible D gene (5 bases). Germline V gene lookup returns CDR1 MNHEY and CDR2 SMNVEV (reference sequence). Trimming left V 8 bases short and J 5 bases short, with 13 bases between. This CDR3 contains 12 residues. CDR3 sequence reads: CASSDIRDEQYF. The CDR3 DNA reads TGTGCCAGCTCTGACATCAGGGACGAGCAGTACTTC.

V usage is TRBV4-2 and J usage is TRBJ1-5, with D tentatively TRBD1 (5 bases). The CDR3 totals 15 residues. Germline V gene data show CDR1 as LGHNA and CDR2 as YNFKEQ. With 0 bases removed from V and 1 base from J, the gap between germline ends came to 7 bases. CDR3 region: CASSQEHRSNQPQHF. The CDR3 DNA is TGTGCCAGCAGCCAAGAACACAGGAGCAATCAGCCCCAGCATTTT.

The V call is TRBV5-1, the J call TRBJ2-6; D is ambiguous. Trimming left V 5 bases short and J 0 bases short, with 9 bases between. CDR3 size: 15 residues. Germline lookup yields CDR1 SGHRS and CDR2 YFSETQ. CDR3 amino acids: CASSKERSGANVLTF. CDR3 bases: TGCGCCAGCAGTAAGGAGCGCTCTGGGGCCAACGTCCTGACTTTC.

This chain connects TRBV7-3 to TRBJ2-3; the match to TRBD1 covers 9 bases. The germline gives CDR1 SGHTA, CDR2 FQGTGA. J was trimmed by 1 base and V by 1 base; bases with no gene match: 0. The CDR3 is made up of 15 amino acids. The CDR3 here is CASSLRTGGTDTQYF. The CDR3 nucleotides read TGTGCCAGCAGCTTAAGGACAGGGGGCACAGATACGCAGTATTTT.

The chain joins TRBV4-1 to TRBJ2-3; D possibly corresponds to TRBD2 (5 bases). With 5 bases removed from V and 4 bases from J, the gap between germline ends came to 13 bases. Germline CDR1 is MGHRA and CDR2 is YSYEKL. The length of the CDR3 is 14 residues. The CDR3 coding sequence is TGCGCCAGCAGCTCGAGGGTGCCTTCAGATACGCAGTATTTT. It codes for CASSSRVPSDTQYF.

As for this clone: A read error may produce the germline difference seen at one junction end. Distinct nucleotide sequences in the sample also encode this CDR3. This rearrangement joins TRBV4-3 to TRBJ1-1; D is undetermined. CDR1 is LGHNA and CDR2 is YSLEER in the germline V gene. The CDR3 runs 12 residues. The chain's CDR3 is CASSQTSSEAFF. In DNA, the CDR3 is TGCGCCAGTAGCCAAACCTCCAGTGAAGCTTTCTTT.

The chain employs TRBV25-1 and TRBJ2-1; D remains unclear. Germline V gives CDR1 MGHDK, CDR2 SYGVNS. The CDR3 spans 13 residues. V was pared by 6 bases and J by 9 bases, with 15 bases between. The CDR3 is CASSPPPPSEQFF. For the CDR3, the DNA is TGTGCCAGCAGCCCTCCCCCCCCGTCTGAGCAGTTCTTC.

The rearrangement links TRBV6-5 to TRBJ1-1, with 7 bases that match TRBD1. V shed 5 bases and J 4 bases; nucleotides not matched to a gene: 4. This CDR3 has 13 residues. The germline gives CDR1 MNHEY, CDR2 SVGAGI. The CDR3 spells CASSQTGLTEAFF. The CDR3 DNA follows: TGTGCCAGCAGTCAGACAGGGCTCACTGAAGCTTTCTTT.

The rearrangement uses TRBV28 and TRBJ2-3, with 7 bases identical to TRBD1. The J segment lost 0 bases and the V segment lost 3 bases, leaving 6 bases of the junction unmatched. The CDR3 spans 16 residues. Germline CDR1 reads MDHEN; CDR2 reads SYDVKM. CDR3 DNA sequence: TGTGCCAGCAGTTTTGTTACGGGACAGAGCACAGATACGCAGTATTTT. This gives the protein CASSFVTGQSTDTQYF. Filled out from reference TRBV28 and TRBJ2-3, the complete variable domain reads DVKVTQSSRYLVKRTGEKVFLECVQDMDHENMFWYRQDPGLGLRLIYFSYDVKMKEKGDIPEGYSVSREKKERFSLILESASTNQTSMYLCASSFVTGQSTDTQYFGPGTRLTVL.

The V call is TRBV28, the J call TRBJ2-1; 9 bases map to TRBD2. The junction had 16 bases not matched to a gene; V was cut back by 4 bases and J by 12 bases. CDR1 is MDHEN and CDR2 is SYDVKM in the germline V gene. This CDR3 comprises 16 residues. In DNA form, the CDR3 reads TGTGCCAGCAGTTCCACCGGGACTAGCCTATGGTCTGGGCAGTTCTTC. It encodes CASSSTGTSLWSGQFF.

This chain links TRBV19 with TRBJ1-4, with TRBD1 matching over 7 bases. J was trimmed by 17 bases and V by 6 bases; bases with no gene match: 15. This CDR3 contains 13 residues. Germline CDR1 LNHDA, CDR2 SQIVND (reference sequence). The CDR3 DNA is TGTGCCAGTAGAGAGGGGCCGACAGGGCCAGGTTTTTTT. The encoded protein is CASREGPTGPGFF.

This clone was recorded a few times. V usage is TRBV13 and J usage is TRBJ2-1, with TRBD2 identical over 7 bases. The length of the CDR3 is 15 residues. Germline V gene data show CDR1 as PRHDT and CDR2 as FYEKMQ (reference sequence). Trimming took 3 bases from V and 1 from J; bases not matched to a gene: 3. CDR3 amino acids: CASSFGRYSYNEQFF. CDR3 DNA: TGTGCCAGCAGCTTCGGGAGGTATTCCTACAATGAGCAGTTCTTC.

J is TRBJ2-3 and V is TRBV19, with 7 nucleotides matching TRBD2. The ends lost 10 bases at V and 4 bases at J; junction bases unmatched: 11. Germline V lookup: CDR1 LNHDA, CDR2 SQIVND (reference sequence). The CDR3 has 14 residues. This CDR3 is CATGPGGRADTQYF. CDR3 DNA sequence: TGTGCCACCGGTCCGGGCGGGAGAGCAGATACGCAGTATTTT.

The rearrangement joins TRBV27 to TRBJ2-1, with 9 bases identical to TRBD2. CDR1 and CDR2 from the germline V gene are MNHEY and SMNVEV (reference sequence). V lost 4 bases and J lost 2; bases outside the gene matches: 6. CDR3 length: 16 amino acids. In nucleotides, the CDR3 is TGTGCCAGCAGTTCCCTCCTAGCGGGGCCCTACAATGAGCAGTTCTTC. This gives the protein CASSSLLAGPYNEQFF.

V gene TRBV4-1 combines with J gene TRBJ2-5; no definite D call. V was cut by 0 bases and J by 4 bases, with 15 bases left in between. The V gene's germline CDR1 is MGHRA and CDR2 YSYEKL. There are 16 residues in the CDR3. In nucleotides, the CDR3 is TGCGCCAGCAGCCAAGATTTGGCCCAAACGGGAGAGACCCAGTACTTC. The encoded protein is CASSQDLAQTGETQYF.

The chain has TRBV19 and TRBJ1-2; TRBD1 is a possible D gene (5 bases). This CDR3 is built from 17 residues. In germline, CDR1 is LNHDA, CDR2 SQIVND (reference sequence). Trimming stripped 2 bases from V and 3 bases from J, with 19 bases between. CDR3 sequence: CASSIITPAGRDYGYTF. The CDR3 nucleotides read TGTGCCAGTAGTATAATCACCCCGGCAGGGAGGGACTATGGCTACACCTTC.

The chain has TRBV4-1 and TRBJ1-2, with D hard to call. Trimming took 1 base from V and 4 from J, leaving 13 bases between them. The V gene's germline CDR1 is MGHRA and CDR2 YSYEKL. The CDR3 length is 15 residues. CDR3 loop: CASSQVQIIPYGYTF. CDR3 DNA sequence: TGCGCCAGCAGCCAAGTGCAGATCATACCCTATGGCTACACCTTC.

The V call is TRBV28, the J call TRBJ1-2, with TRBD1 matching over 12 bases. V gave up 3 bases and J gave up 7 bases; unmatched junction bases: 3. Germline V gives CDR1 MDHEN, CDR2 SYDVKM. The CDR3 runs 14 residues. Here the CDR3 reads CASSFRDRGLGYTF. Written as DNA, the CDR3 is TGTGCCAGCAGTTTCCGGGACAGGGGGCTTGGCTACACCTTC.

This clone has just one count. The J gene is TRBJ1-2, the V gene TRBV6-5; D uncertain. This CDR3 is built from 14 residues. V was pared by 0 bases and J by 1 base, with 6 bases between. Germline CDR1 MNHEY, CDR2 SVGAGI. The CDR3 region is CASSYSTNNYGYTF. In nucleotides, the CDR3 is TGTGCCAGCAGTTACTCGACAAATAACTATGGCTACACCTTC.

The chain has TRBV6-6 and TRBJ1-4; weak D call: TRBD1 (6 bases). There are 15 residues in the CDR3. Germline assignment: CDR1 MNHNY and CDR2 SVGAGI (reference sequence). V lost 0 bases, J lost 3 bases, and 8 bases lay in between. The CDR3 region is CASSYSRGPNEKLFF. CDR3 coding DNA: TGTGCCAGCAGTTACTCCAGGGGACCTAATGAAAAACTGTTTTTT.

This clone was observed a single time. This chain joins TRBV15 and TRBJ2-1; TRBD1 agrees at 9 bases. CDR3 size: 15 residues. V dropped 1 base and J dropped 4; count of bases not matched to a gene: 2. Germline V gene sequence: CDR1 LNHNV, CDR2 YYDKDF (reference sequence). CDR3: CATSRVGTGYNEQFF. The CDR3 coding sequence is TGTGCCACCAGCAGAGTCGGGACAGGGTACAATGAGCAGTTCTTC.

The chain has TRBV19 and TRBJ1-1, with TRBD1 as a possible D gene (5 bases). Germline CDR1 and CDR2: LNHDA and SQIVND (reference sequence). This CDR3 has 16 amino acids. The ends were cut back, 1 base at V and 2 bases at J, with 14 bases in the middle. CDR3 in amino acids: CASSIARGVSNTEAFF. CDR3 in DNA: TGTGCCAGTAGTATAGCCCGGGGGGTGAGCAACACTGAAGCTTTCTTT.

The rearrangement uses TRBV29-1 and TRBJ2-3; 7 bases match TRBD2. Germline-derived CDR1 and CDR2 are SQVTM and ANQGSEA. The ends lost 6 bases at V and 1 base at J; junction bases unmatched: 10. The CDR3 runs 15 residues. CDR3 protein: CSVVPTSRGTDTQYF. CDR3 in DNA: TGCAGCGTAGTTCCGACTAGCCGGGGCACAGATACGCAGTATTTT.

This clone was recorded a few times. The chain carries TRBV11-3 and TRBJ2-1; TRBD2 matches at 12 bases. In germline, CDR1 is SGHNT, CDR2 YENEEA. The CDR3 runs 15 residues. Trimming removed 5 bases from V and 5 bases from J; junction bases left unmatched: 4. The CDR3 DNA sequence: TGTGCCAGCAGCCGATCTAGCGGGAGGGACAATGAGCAGTTCTTC. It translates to CASSRSSGRDNEQFF. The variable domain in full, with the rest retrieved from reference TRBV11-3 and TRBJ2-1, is EAGVVQSPRYKIIEKKQPVAFWCNPISGHNTLYWYLQNLGQGPELLIRYENEEAVDDSQLPKDRFSAERLKGVDSTLKIQPAELGDSAVYLCASSRSSGRDNEQFFGPGTRLTVL.

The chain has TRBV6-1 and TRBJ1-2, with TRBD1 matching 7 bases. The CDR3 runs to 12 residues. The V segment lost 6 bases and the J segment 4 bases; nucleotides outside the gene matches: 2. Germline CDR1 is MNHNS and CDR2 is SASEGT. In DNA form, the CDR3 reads TGTGCCAGCAGAGGGACAGTCTATGGCTACACCTTC. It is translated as CASRGTVYGYTF.

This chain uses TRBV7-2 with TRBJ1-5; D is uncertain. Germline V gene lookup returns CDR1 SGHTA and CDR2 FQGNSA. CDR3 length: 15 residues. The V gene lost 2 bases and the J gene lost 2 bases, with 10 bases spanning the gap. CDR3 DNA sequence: TGTGCCAGCAGCTTACAGATCTTCGGCAATCAGCCCCAGCATTTT. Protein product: CASSLQIFGNQPQHF. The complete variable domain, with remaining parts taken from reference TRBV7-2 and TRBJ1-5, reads GAGVSQSPSNKVTEKGKDVELRCDPISGHTALYWYRQSLGQGLEFLIYFQGNSAPDKSGLPSDRFSAERTGGSVSTLTIQRTQQEDSAVYLCASSLQIFGNQPQHFGDGTRLSIL.

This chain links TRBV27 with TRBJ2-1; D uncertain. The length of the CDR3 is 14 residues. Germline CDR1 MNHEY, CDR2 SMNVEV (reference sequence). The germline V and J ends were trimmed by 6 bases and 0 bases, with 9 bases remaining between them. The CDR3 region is CASRPVFSYNEQFF. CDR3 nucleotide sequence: TGTGCCAGCAGGCCAGTCTTCTCCTACAATGAGCAGTTCTTC.

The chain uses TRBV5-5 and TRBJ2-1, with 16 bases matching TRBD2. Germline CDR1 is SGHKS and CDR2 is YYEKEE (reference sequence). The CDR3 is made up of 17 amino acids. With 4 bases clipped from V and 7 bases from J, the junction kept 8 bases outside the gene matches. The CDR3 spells CASSIGTSGRVGNEQFF. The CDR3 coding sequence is TGTGCCAGCAGCATCGGGACTAGCGGGAGGGTCGGGAATGAGCAGTTCTTC.